A single sample gave rise to the 8 T cell receptor beta chains below, sequenced in a study of shared clonotypes between healthy human individuals. The repertoire was sequenced with immunoSEQ multiplex PCR; TCRdb's copy has only in-frame clones and lacks some. The table lists some 530,000 clones, almost 80% of them singletons. Sequencing was done on a sample of PBMCs. Receptors originate from a woman in her thirties or forties in good health. Some clones in this sample may be carry-over from other donors' samples.

The chain is built from TRBV7-8 and TRBJ2-7; tentatively, D is TRBD1 (5 bases). CDR1 is SGHVS and CDR2 is FQNEAQ in the germline V gene. Trimming shortened V by 4 bases and J by 4 bases, and 14 bases separated the two germline ends. The CDR3 is 14 residues long. CDR3 coding DNA: TGTGCCAGCAGCTCCCAGGTGGGGCAATACGAGCAGTACTTC. Translated, it gives CASSSQVGQYEQYF.

J is TRBJ2-7 and V is TRBV18; D unclear. This CDR3 has 14 amino acids. CDR1 and CDR2 from the germline V gene are KGHSH and LQKENI. V was pared by 5 bases and J by 5 bases, with 16 bases between. The CDR3, as DNA: TGTGCCAGCTCAAGGGCCAGTACTACTGACGAGCAGTACTTC. It encodes CASSRASTTDEQYF.

The chain joins TRBV5-5 to TRBJ1-5; no definite D call. Germline lookup yields CDR1 SGHKS and CDR2 YYEKEE (reference sequence). The V and J ends lost 1 base and 5 bases respectively, with 13 bases between them. This CDR3 region has 15 residues. CDR3 sequence reads: CASSLREVSYQPQHF. Written as DNA, the CDR3 is TGTGCCAGCAGCTTGCGGGAGGTCTCCTATCAGCCCCAGCATTTT.

The CDR3 DNA sequence: TGTGCCGCGAGCCCCGGCGCTACCTACGAGCAGTACTTC. Protein: CAASPGATYEQYF. The chain joins TRBV27 to TRBJ2-7, with D unclear. Germline CDR1 is MNHEY and CDR2 is SMNVEV (reference sequence). Trimming shortened V by 11 bases and J by 2 bases, and 16 bases separated the two germline ends. CDR3 size: 13 residues.

The J gene is TRBJ2-4, the V gene TRBV14, with a possible D match to TRBD1 (6 bases). Germline assignment: CDR1 SGHDN and CDR2 FVKESK. The V end was cut by 2 bases, the J end by 1 base, with 6 bases between. The CDR3 totals 14 residues. As DNA, the CDR3 is TGTGCCAGCAGCCAACAGGGGGCCAAAAACATTCAGTACTTC. Encoded protein: CASSQQGAKNIQYF.

CDR3 residues: CASSVGANLGETQYF. The CDR3 bases are TGTGCCAGCAGCGTAGGGGCTAACCTAGGGGAGACCCAGTACTTC. This sequence joins TRBV9 and TRBJ2-5, with D uncertain. V was cut by 0 bases and J by 5 bases, with 14 bases left in between. The CDR3 is 15 amino acids. Germline V gives CDR1 SGDLS, CDR2 YYNGEE.

The chain carries TRBV7-9 and TRBJ2-4; D could derive from TRBD1 or TRBD2 (5 bases each). The germline V and J ends were trimmed by 2 bases and 4 bases, with 9 bases remaining between them. The germline V gene has CDR1 SEHNR and CDR2 FQNEAQ (reference sequence). There are 14 residues in the CDR3. CDR3: CASSLWDDKNIQYF. The CDR3 nucleotides are TGTGCCAGCAGCTTATGGGACGATAAAAACATTCAGTACTTC.

The chain carries TRBV19 and TRBJ1-5, with 9 bases identical to TRBD1. CDR3 length: 13 residues. With V trimmed by 8 bases and J by 6 bases, 5 bases remained unmatched. The V gene's germline CDR1 is LNHDA and CDR2 SQIVND (reference sequence). In nucleotides, the CDR3 is TGTGCCAGTTGGGGGACAGGGCCTCAGCCCCAGCATTTT. It yields the protein CASWGTGPQPQHF.